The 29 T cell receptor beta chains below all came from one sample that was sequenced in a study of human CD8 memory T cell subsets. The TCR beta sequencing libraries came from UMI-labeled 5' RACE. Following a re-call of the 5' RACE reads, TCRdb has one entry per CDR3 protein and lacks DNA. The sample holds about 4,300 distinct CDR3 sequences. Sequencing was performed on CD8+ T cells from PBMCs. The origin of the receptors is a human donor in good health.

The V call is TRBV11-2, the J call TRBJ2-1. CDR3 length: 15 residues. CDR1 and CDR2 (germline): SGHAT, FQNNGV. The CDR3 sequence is CASSLGQLSYNEQFF.

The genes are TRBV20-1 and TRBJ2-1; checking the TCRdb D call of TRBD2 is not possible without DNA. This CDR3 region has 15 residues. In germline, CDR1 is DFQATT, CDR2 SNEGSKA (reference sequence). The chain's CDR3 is CSARLREGLSNEQFF.

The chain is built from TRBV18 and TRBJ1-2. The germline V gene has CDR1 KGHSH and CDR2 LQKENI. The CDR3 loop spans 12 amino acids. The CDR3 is CASSPRLDGYTF.

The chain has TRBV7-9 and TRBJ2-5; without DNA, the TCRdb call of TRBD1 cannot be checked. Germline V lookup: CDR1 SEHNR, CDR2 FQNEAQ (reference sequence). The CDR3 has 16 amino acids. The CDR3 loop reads CASSPTPLGHQETQYF.

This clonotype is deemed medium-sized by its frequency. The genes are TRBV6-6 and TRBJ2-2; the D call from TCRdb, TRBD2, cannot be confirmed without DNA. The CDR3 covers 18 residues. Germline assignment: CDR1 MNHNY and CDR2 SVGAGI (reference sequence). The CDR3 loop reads CASSSAWGGSVNTGELFF.

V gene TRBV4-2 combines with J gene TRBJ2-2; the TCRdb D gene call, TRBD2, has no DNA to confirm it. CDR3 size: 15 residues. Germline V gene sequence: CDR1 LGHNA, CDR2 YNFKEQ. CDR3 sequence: CASSHHSGTTGELFF.

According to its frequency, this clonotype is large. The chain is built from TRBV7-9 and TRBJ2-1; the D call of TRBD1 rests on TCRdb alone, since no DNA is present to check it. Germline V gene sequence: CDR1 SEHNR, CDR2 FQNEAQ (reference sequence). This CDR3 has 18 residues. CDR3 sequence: CASSLSLPRGSSYNEQFF.

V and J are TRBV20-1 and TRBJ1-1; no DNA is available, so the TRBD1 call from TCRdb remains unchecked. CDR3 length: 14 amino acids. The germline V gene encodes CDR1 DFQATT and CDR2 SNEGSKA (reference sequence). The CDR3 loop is CSARIAGMNTEAFF.

The CDR3 spells CASSLMASEEQFF. The J gene is TRBJ2-1, the V gene TRBV27. Germline lookup yields CDR1 MNHEY and CDR2 SMNVEV (reference sequence). There are 13 residues in the CDR3.

The CDR3: CSAGSGNSYNEQFF. J is TRBJ2-1 and V is TRBV20-1; TCRdb reports TRBD2, a call that lacks DNA to check it against. Germline V gene lookup returns CDR1 DFQATT and CDR2 SNEGSKA (reference sequence). The CDR3 has 14 amino acids.

The CDR3 spells CASRGGLAGLYEQYF. The V and J genes are TRBV27 and TRBJ2-7; TCRdb indicates TRBD2, and absent DNA this call remains unverified. Germline V gives CDR1 MNHEY, CDR2 SMNVEV (reference sequence). This CDR3 is built from 15 residues.

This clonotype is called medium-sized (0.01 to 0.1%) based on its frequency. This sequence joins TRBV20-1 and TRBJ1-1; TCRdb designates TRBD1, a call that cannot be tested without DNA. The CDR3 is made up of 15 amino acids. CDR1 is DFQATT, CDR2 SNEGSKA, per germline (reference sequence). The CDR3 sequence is CSARTGFREWTEAFF.

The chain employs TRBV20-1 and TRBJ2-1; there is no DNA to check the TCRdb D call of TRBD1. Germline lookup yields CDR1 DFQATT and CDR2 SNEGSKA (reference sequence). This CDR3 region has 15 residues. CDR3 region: CSARSLAGQTNEQFF.

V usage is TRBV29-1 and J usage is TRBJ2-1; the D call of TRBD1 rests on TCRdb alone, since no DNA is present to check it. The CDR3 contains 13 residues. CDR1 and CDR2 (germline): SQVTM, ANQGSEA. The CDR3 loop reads CSISTGFDNEQFF.

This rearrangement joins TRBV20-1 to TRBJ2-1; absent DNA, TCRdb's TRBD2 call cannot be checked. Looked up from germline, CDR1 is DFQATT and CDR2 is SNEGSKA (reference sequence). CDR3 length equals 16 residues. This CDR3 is CSARNLIAGDNNEQFF.

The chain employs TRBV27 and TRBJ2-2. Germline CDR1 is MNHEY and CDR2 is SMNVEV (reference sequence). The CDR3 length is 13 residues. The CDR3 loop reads CASSLNWSGELFF.

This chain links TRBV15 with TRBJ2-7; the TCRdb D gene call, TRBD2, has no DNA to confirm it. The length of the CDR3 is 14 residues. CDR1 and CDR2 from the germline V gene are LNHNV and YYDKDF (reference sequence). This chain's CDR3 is CATSDASGNYEQYF.

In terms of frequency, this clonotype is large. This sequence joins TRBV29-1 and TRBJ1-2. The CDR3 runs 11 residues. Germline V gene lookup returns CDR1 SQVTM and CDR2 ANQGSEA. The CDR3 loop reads CSVDSGPGYTF.

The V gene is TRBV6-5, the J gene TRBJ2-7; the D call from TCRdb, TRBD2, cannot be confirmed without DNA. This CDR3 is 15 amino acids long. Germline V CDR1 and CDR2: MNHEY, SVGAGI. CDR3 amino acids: CASSYAQVGGGEQYF.

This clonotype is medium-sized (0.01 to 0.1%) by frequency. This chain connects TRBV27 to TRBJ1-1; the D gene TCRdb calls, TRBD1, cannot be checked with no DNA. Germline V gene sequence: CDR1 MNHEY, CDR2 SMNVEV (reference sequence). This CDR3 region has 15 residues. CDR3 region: CASSFLRGGVTEAFF.

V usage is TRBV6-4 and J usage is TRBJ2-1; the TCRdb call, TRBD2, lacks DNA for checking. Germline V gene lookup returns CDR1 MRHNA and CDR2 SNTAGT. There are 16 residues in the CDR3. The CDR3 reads CASSDSGLAEINEQFF.

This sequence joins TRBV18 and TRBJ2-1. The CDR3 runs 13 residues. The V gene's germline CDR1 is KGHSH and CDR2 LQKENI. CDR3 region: CASSPWGSNEQFF. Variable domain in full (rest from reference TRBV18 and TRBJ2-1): NAGVMQNPRHLVRRRGQEARLRCSPMKGHSHVYWYRQLPEEGLKFMVYLQKENIIDESGMPKERFSAEFPKEGPSILRIQQVVRGDSAAYFCASSPWGSNEQFFGPGTRLTVL.

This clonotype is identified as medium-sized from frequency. This CDR3 reads CASSNGVWEQFF. The chain joins TRBV5-1 to TRBJ2-1. This CDR3 comprises 12 residues. From germline, CDR1 is SGHRS and CDR2 YFSETQ.

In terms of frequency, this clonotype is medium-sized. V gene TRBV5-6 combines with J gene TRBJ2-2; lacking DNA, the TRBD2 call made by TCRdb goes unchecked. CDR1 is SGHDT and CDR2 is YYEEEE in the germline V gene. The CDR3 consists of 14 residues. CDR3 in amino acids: CASSEPRRTGELFF. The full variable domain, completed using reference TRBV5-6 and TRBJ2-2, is DAGVTQSPTHLIKTRGQQVTLRCSPKSGHDTVSWYQQALGQGPQFIFQYYEEEERQRGNFPDRFSGHQFPNYSSELNVNALLLGDSALYLCASSEPRRTGELFFGEGSRLTVL.

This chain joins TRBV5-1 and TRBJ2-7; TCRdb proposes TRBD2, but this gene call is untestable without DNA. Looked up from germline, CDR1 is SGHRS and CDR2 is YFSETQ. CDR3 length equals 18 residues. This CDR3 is CASSLQGAGLASPYEQYF.

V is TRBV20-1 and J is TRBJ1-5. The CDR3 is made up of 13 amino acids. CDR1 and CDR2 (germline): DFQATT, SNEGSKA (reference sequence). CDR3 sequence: CSAGNGEFQPQHF.

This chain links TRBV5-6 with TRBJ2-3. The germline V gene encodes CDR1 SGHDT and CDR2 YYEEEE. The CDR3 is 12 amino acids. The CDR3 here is CASSLGSDTQYF.

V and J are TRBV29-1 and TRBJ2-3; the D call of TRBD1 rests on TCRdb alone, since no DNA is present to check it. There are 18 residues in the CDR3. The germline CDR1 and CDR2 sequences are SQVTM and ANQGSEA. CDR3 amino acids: CSVEDGTSETGDTDTQYF.

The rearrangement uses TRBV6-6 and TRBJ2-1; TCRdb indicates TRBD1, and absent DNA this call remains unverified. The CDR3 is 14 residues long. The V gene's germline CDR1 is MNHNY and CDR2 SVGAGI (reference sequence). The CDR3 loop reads CASSFGQVPNEQFF.